These 5 T cell receptor beta chains share one sample of origin, sequenced in a study of T cells expressing NK-cell markers. From its re-call of the 5' RACE reads, TCRdb lists each CDR3 protein once, without DNA. This table lists about 260,000 distinct CDR3 sequences. The sequenced sample consisted of blood T cells: a sorted CD56 or NKG2C T cell subset, CD4+ or CD8+ T cells, or bulk PBMC T cells (not recorded which). These receptors all stem from a woman between 18 and 70 years old in good health.

V is TRBV29-1 and J is TRBJ1-1. The CDR3 runs to 12 residues. The germline CDR1 and CDR2 sequences are SQVTM and ANQGSEA. Here the CDR3 reads CSVAAGNTEAFF.

The J gene is TRBJ1-2, the V gene TRBV27; TCRdb proposes TRBD1, but this gene call is untestable without DNA. CDR3 length: 15 residues. CDR1 MNHEY and CDR2 SMNVEV come from the germline V gene (reference sequence). The CDR3 loop is CASSFWQGGPIGYTF.

The V and J genes are TRBV29-1 and TRBJ1-1. The CDR3 has 15 amino acids. Germline CDR1 reads SQVTM; CDR2 reads ANQGSEA. CDR3: CSVVAGLLPNTEAFF.

The V gene is TRBV20-1, the J gene TRBJ2-3; TCRdb designates TRBD1, a call that cannot be tested without DNA. The CDR3 is 15 amino acids. Per the germline V gene, CDR1 is DFQATT and CDR2 is SNEGSKA (reference sequence). The CDR3: CSASQDRGEMYTQYF.

The chain uses TRBV12-3 or TRBV12-4 and TRBJ2-1; lacking DNA, the TRBD2 call made by TCRdb goes unchecked. There are 15 residues in the CDR3. The CDR3 reads CASSLLTLASNEQFF.